In this sample, the clone carrying this T cell receptor (beta chain) turned up a few times. Other DNA sequences of this sample code for an identical CDR3. Of the isolated RNA, all was reverse transcribed, and so the sequenced material was expressed TCRB transcripts. The protocol was immunoSEQ multiplex PCR, while the TCRdb copy is restricted to in-frame clones and leaves out a portion. Of roughly 400,000 clones listed, about 14% were seen once; the top ten hold around 0.035%. This sample is part of a study of beta chain features in type 1 diabetes. In the study overall: The study found patients and healthy donors alike in age, gender and cell yields.

CDR3 length equals 14 residues. The germline CDR1 and CDR2 sequences are SQVTM and ANQGSEA. V was pared by 4 bases and J by 1 base, with 12 bases between. Sorted CD4+ subsets: naive, central memory, regulatory, stem cell-like memory (CD45RO/CCR7/CD25/CD127/CD95/CD27 panel). Purity exceeding 98% was reached by all sorted populations. The sample comprised naive CD4+ T cells from blood. The V call is TRBV29-1, the J call TRBJ2-3; D may be TRBD1 or TRBD2 (6 bases each). This TCR came from a man aged 25-45 years in good health. CDR3 sequence reads: CSVVPGAGTDTQYF. The CDR3 bases are TGCAGCGTTGTACCGGGGGCTGGCACAGATACGCAGTATTTT.